One T cell receptor (beta chain) is described in this entry. The data stem from a study of blood T cell repertoires in COVID-19. Germline V gene data show CDR1 as SNHLY and CDR2 as FYNNEI. With 5 bases clipped from V and 6 bases from J, the junction kept 4 bases outside the gene matches. The CDR3 consists of 14 residues. Assay used: immunoSEQ multiplex PCR; TCRdb lists only in-frame clones, some missing. The sample contains a few hundred thousand clones, approximately 91% of which appear only once. In Cohort 3, a recovered donor had either two negative PCRs, clearance, or symptom resolution. The chain is built from TRBV2 and TRBJ1-6; 7 positions agree with TRBD1. The source is a woman aged 60-75 years who had recovered from COVID-19. The sample consisted of PBMCs or T cells enriched from blood (not recorded which). The CDR3 region is CASSRDSLNSPLHF. CDR3 nucleotides: TGTGCCAGCAGTCGGGACAGCCTTAATTCACCCCTCCACTTT.